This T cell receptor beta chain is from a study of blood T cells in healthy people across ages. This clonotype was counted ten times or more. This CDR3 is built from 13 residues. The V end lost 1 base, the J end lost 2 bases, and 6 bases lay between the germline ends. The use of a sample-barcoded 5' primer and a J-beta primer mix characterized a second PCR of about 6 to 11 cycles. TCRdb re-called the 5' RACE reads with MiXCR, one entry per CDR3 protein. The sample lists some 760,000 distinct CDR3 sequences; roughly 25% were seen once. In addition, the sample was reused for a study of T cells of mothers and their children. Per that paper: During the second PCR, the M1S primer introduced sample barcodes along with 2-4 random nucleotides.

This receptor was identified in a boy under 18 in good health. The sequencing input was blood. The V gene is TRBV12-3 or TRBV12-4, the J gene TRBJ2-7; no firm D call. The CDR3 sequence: CASSLGSPYEQYF. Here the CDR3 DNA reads TGTGCCAGCAGTTTAGGCTCTCCCTACGAGCAGTACTTC.